This T cell receptor (beta chain) was recovered during a study of stem cell transplantation in POMP-related autoinflammatory disease. As for the study in general: The study hypothesized thymoproteasome defects skew the TRB repertoire via impaired CD8+ selection. CD8+ T cells were low and CD4+ cells naive-skewed before transplant. Study observations and caveats: Patients with PRAID showed a restricted number of unique TRB V-J gene pairings.

Sequencing used immunoSEQ multiplex PCR; TCRdb keeps in-frame clones, though not all of them. This sample carries roughly 70,000 clones, approximately 91% of them seen once, and the ten largest clones take more than 0.55%. As regards this clone: The antigen remains undetermined.

Looked up from germline, CDR1 is LNHDA and CDR2 is SQIVND (reference sequence). The CDR3 runs 16 residues. Trimming took off 1 base at V and 6 bases at J, with 13 bases between the two ends. PRAID combined immunodeficiency and autoinflammation. The input for sequencing was CD4+ T cells from PBMCs, taken after stem cell transplantation. V and J are TRBV19 and TRBJ1-6; D possibly corresponds to TRBD1 (6 bases). This receptor was identified in a human patient with POMP-related autoinflammation and immune dysregulation (PRAID). These T cells may partly come from the graft donor. DNA for the CDR3: TGTGCCAGTAGTATAGGCCCTACAGGGCGTAATTCACCCCTCCACTTT. As protein: CASSIGPTGRNSPLHF.